The clone carrying this T cell receptor (beta chain) was counted ten times or more. From germline, CDR1 is SGHRS and CDR2 YFSETQ. The V and J ends lost 0 bases and 3 bases respectively, with 10 bases between them. The CDR3 is made up of 16 amino acids. Time point here: persistent/refractory GD, antithyroid drugs over 5 years with positive TRAb. From PBMCs, RNA was extracted and then used to make the TCR library. Blood from the periphery, approximately 10 milliliters in all, was drawn into EDTA tubes. Arm-PCR of CDR3 regions with iRepertoire HTBI primers generated TCR beta libraries. TCRdb re-derived calls from the multiplex PCR reads in MiXCR, one entry per CDR3 protein. In the table there are around 460,000 distinct CDR3 sequences, around a fifth of which are singletons. This record comes from a study of regulatory T cells in long-lasting Graves disease.

The receptor's source is a female donor with Graves disease. The rearrangement links TRBV5-1 to TRBJ1-6; no clear D. Sequenced here: peripheral blood mononuclear cells (PBMCs), sampled when the disease was refractory, from a patient treated with antithyroid drugs. CDR3 sequence reads: CASSLVPEGYNSPLHF. The CDR3, as DNA: TGCGCCAGCAGCTTGGTCCCGGAGGGCTATAATTCACCCCTCCACTTT.